This TCR beta chain stems from a study of blood T cell repertoires in COVID-19 (TCRdb year 2020). In the study overall: The collaborator samples originated in the United States, Italy and Spain and spanned the acute and convalescent phases of COVID-19. The repertoires were released in a freely available public database meant as a resource for research on the immune response to SARS-CoV-2. Where available, HLA class I and class II types were obtained from metadata supplied by the sample provider rather than from assay-based typing. Deeply sampled blood TCRbeta repertoires from subjects exposed to, actively infected with, or recovered from COVID-19 were included in the dataset. A de-identified subject ID, COVID-19 status, age in years and sex were almost always included in the sample metadata. The material from the prospective study consisted of cDNA or gDNA derived from T cells, B-cell-depleted T cells, or PBMCs. The samples were drawn from two sources: the first 160 participants of the ongoing ImmuneRACE study, and approximately 1,300 subjects contributed by 6 global collaborators. General study outcomes and caveats: How much clinical and demographic metadata was included differed by source and by participant, and the metadata was provided uncurated.

Details on this clone: Which antigen it targets is not known. Base qualities are missing; no much larger clone stands one base away. In the same sample, other DNA sequences code for this CDR3.

Participants in the prospective study were aged roughly 18 to 89 years, lived in 20 to 30 United States geographic areas, and enrolled through a virtual design. To assign participants to cohorts, the prospective study relied on clinical history that participants themselves reported in a screening survey and a study questionnaire. A participant counted as exposed if, within 2 weeks of entering the study, that participant had been in contact with someone who had a PCR-confirmed or clinician-diagnosed COVID-19 case. In the prospective study, whole blood, serum and a nasopharyngeal or oropharyngeal swab were collected from each participant by mobile phlebotomists. Prospective study participants could optionally give additional blood draws and questionnaires over an approximately two-month period. Before DNA extraction, prospective study blood samples were shipped either frozen or at room temperature.

The germline V gene gives CDR1 as KGHSH and CDR2 as LQKENI. The junction shows trimming of 6 bases on V and 1 base on J, plus 12 bases between the germline ends. The CDR3 has 14 amino acids, counting the end cysteine and phenylalanine. Just CDR3 DNA is preserved here, 42 bases in frame from base 1. The immunoSEQ Assay, a bias-controlled multiplex PCR, was used to amplify TCRbeta CDR3 regions from genomic DNA. The original pipeline was this. The number of nucleated cells in each sample was estimated from the amplification of reference gene primers within the assay. To quantify the absolute abundance of each unique TCRbeta CDR3 rearrangement, sequence reads were collapsed and filtered. For each sample, productive Simpson clonality was calculated by taking the square root of Simpson's diversity index across productive rearrangements. In its TCRdb copy, this immuneACCESS table keeps in-frame sequences only and misses some clones. Where compared with another copy, unresolved V genes explain less than half of these, and the others have no known cause. V and J calls and clone size come straight from that table; D and trimming were deduced from the DNA. This sample gives 200,000 to 250,000 clones in total; approximately 83% of them show up just once. The ten largest clones represent approximately 4.9% of the sample.

Material: PBMCs or T cells enriched from blood (not recorded which). The receptor chain draws on TRBV18 and TRBJ1-1; TRBD1 is possibly the D segment (5 matching bases). This TCR came from a woman in her 50s who had been exposed to COVID-19. The CDR3 sequence is CASSPPGGNTEAFF. Read as DNA, the sequence is TGTGCCAGCTCTCCGCCGGGGGGGAACACTGAAGCTTTCTTT.